The present entry profiles one T cell receptor beta chain with its context. Repertoires were generated with immunoSEQ multiplex PCR, while TCRdb's copy carries only in-frame clones and drops some. This sample carries roughly 200,000 clones, around four fifths of them seen once, and the ten largest clones take roughly 20%. The sample is drawn from a study of blood T cell repertoires in COVID-19. This CDR3 is 15 amino acids long. Germline V gene lookup returns CDR1 SGHRS and CDR2 YFSETQ. V trimming: 4 bases; J trimming: 10 bases; junction bases outside the gene matches: 9. This clonotype was obtained from a human donor in a cohort sampled during active COVID-19. V gene TRBV5-1 combines with J gene TRBJ2-1; TRBD1 agrees at 12 bases. The sample was peripheral blood. The CDR3 nucleotides are TGCGCCAGCAGCCCCGGCTCGGGACAGGGGGCAGAGCAGTTCTTC. Its protein product is CASSPGSGQGAEQFF.